The 27 T cell receptor beta chains below come from one sample, sequenced in a study of T cell responses to AZD1222 COVID-19 vaccine. TCRdb keeps only in-frame clones here, not all; method: immunoSEQ multiplex PCR. The table shows 95,000 to 150,000 clones, with around nine tenths occurring only once. The source was peripheral blood, collected on day 0 of AZD1222 vaccination. The origin of the receptors is an adult in good health.

This clone was recorded only once. The chain carries TRBV19 and TRBJ1-1; D perhaps matches TRBD1 (6 bases). The V end was cut by 6 bases, the J end by 8 bases, with 19 bases between. Germline CDR1 reads LNHDA; CDR2 reads SQIVND (reference sequence). The CDR3 has 14 residues. The CDR3, as DNA: TGTGCCAGTAGCCACGGGAGGGGGGCCTCGGAAGCTTTCTTT. Protein sequence: CASSHGRGASEAFF. The full variable domain, completed using reference TRBV19 and TRBJ1-1, is DGGITQSPKYLFRKEGQNVTLSCEQNLNHDAMYWYRQDPGQGLRLIYYSQIVNDFQKGDIAEGYSVSREKKESFPLTVTSAQKNPTAFYLCASSHGRGASEAFFGQGTRLTVV.

The chain has TRBV6-5 and TRBJ1-2, with D tentatively TRBD1 (5 bases). CDR1 is MNHEY and CDR2 is SVGAGI in the germline V gene. Trimming stripped 5 bases from V and 0 bases from J, with 13 bases between. The CDR3 consists of 15 residues. The CDR3 region has the DNA TGTGCCAGCAGTCGAATTGACAGAGCTAACTATGGCTACACCTTC. It encodes CASSRIDRANYGYTF.

This clone was seen only a few times. The rearrangement joins TRBV3-1 (or the pseudogene TRBV3-2) to TRBJ1-6; 10 nucleotides line up with TRBD1. CDR1 is LGHDT and CDR2 is YNNKEL in the germline V gene (reference sequence). With 5 bases clipped from V and 8 bases from J, the junction kept 3 bases outside the gene matches. This CDR3 has 14 amino acids. Here the CDR3 DNA reads TGTGCCAGCAGCTTCGGGACAGGGGATTCACCCCTCCACTTT. This gives the protein CASSFGTGDSPLHF.

The chain links TRBV11-2 to TRBJ1-3; no definite D call. CDR3 size: 15 residues. Germline V gene sequence: CDR1 SGHAT, CDR2 FQNNGV. Trimming took off 4 bases at V and 0 bases at J, with 10 bases between the two ends. The CDR3 sequence is CASSSGVFSGNTIYF. The CDR3 DNA follows: TGTGCCAGCAGCTCCGGGGTTTTCTCTGGAAACACCATATATTTT.

The chain joins TRBV3-1 (or the pseudogene TRBV3-2) to TRBJ2-5, with 11 bases fitting TRBD1. The CDR3 is made up of 18 amino acids. Trimming removed 1 base from V and 2 bases from J; junction bases left unmatched: 9. CDR1 and CDR2 (germline): LGHDT, YNNKEL (reference sequence). DNA of the CDR3: TGTGCCAGCAGCCAAGGAGGACAGGGGGCCGGTGAACAAGAGACCCAGTACTTC. Translation gives CASSQGGQGAGEQETQYF.

V usage is TRBV9 and J usage is TRBJ1-1; TRBD1 is a possible D gene (6 bases). V lost 4 bases to trimming and J lost 3 bases, with 16 bases between them. Germline-derived CDR1 and CDR2 are SGDLS and YYNGEE. CDR3 length: 15 amino acids. The CDR3 protein is CASSPQGGLDTEAFF. The CDR3 nucleotides are TGTGCCAGCAGCCCCCAAGGGGGTTTAGACACTGAAGCTTTCTTT.

The chain uses TRBV24-1 and TRBJ2-3, with D hard to call. V was pared by 5 bases and J by 6 bases, with 5 bases between. Germline loops: CDR1 KGHDR, CDR2 SFDVKD. The CDR3 is 11 amino acids. The CDR3 spells CATSVRDTQYF. The CDR3 DNA reads as TGTGCCACCAGTGTAAGGGATACGCAGTATTTT.

This sequence joins TRBV7-8 and TRBJ1-6; D gene unclear. The CDR3 extends over 14 amino acids. V was pared by 3 bases and J by 8 bases, with 11 bases between. Germline CDR1 SGHVS, CDR2 FQNEAQ. CDR3 DNA sequence: TGTGCCAGCAGCTTTGAAAGGGCTGATTCACCCCTCCACTTT. It is translated as CASSFERADSPLHF.

The rearrangement links TRBV5-6 to TRBJ2-7, with D tentatively TRBD2 (5 bases). The V end lost 0 bases, the J end lost 3 bases, and 13 bases lay between the germline ends. Germline V gene data show CDR1 as SGHDT and CDR2 as YYEEEE. The CDR3 has 15 residues. The CDR3 here is CASSLGGYRYYEQYF. The DNA for the CDR3 is TGTGCCAGCAGCTTGGGAGGGTATCGCTACTACGAGCAGTACTTC.

This chain uses TRBV21-1 with TRBJ1-5. TRBV21-1 is classified as a pseudogene. This CDR3 contains 16 residues. CDR3 amino acids: CASSKGWEGPVQPQHF. The CDR3 bases are TGTGCCAGCAGCAAAGGATGGGAGGGGCCGGTTCAGCCCCAGCATTTT.

This chain joins TRBV12-5 and TRBJ1-6, with D unclear. Germline CDR1 is LGHNT and CDR2 is FRNRAP. The V end lost 7 bases, the J end lost 10 bases, and 23 bases lay between the germline ends. The CDR3 is 16 residues long. CDR3 in amino acids: CASALRPGGSQSPLHF. The DNA for the CDR3 is TGTGCTAGTGCCCTCCGTCCGGGAGGTTCTCAGTCACCCCTCCACTTT.

This sequence joins TRBV5-4 and TRBJ1-1; no reliable D call. Germline values: CDR1 SGHNT, CDR2 YYREEE (reference sequence). The V end lost 0 bases, the J end lost 0 bases, and 3 bases lay between the germline ends. The CDR3 loop spans 13 amino acids. The CDR3 reads CASSLDMNTEAFF. Here the CDR3 DNA reads TGTGCCAGCAGCTTGGATATGAACACTGAAGCTTTCTTT.

V and J are TRBV7-2 and TRBJ2-7; a possible D gene is TRBD1 (6 bases). With 5 bases removed from V and 3 bases from J, the gap between germline ends came to 14 bases. The germline CDR1 and CDR2 sequences are SGHTA and FQGNSA. This CDR3 has 14 amino acids. CDR3 sequence (DNA): TGTGCCAGCAGCCGGTCAGGGGTCCTCTACGAGCAGTACTTC. This translates into CASSRSGVLYEQYF.

The chain recombines TRBV7-2 with TRBJ2-3; TRBD2 agrees at 7 bases. CDR3 size: 18 residues. Germline V gene lookup returns CDR1 SGHTA and CDR2 FQGNSA. V lost 3 bases and J lost 1; bases outside the gene matches: 13. The CDR3 is CASSFTGRGVGGTDTQYF. CDR3 coding DNA: TGTGCCAGCAGCTTCACGGGTCGGGGGGTTGGTGGCACAGATACGCAGTATTTT.

The count of this clone is one. This chain uses TRBV19 with TRBJ1-1, with 7 bases that match TRBD1. CDR1 is LNHDA, CDR2 SQIVND, per germline (reference sequence). V dropped 7 bases and J dropped 1; count of bases not matched to a gene: 6. The CDR3 is 14 amino acids. The CDR3 is CASTRQGWNTEAFF. CDR3 nucleotides: TGTGCCAGTACGCGACAGGGATGGAACACTGAAGCTTTCTTT.

This chain joins TRBV29-1 and TRBJ2-1; D gene ambiguous. Trimming shortened V by 4 bases and J by 9 bases, and 22 bases separated the two germline ends. The CDR3 runs 15 residues. Germline lookup yields CDR1 SQVTM and CDR2 ANQGSEA. CDR3 amino acids: CSVVNPDSGVIEQFF. In nucleotides, the CDR3 is TGCAGCGTTGTAAATCCGGATTCTGGCGTGATTGAGCAGTTCTTC.

The rearrangement joins TRBV6-5 to TRBJ1-2; D possibly corresponds to TRBD1 (5 bases). Germline V gene sequence: CDR1 MNHEY, CDR2 SVGAGI. Trimming took off 6 bases at V and 6 bases at J, with 8 bases between the two ends. CDR3 length: 11 amino acids. The CDR3 region is CASSAGNGYTF. The CDR3 nucleotides are TGTGCCAGCAGCGCAGGGAATGGCTACACCTTC.

The rearrangement joins TRBV5-1 to TRBJ2-1, with D possibly TRBD2 on 6 matching bases. This CDR3 comprises 13 residues. Trimming removed 3 bases at V and 3 bases at J, with 7 bases between. The germline gives CDR1 SGHRS, CDR2 YFSETQ. The CDR3 bases are TGCGCCAGCAGCTGGGGGGTCTACAATGAGCAGTTCTTC. Amino acid sequence: CASSWGVYNEQFF.

The gene calls are TRBV7-9 and TRBJ1-5, with D hard to call. From germline, CDR1 is SEHNR and CDR2 FQNEAQ (reference sequence). V was clipped by 1 base and J by 5 bases, with 12 bases between them. CDR3 size: 15 residues. The CDR3 reads CASSLGASRDQPQHF. CDR3 sequence (DNA): TGTGCCAGCAGCTTAGGGGCCTCGCGGGATCAGCCCCAGCATTTT.

The chain employs TRBV3-1 (or the pseudogene TRBV3-2) and TRBJ1-5; TRBD1 matches 9 bases. Unmatched junction bases numbered 9, after V lost 1 base and J lost 2 bases. This CDR3 is built from 18 residues. CDR1 and CDR2 from the germline V gene are LGHDT and YNNKEL (reference sequence). Here the CDR3 DNA reads TGTGCCAGCAGCCAAGTTCCCACAGGGGGCGCGGGCAATCAGCCCCAGCATTTT. Its translation is CASSQVPTGGAGNQPQHF.

The V call is TRBV10-3, the J call TRBJ2-5, with 13 nucleotides matching TRBD2. The CDR3 consists of 14 residues. Germline trimming cut 11 bases from V and 5 bases from J; bases unmatched to any gene: 8. Germline-derived CDR1 and CDR2 are ENHRY and SYGVKD. The CDR3 spells CAVGLAGVGETQYF. DNA of the CDR3: TGTGCCGTCGGACTAGCGGGGGTGGGGGAGACCCAGTACTTC.

This chain uses TRBV7-3 with TRBJ1-1, with D perhaps TRBD1 (5 bases). CDR1 SGHTA and CDR2 FQGTGA come from the germline V gene. The CDR3 runs 13 residues. V lost 8 bases to trimming and J lost 1 base, with 11 bases between them. The DNA of the CDR3 is TGTGCCAGCGGCGAAACAGGGAACACTGAAGCTTTCTTT. This gives the protein CASGETGNTEAFF.

The chain uses TRBV5-1 and TRBJ1-6; D is ambiguous. The length of the CDR3 is 14 residues. Germline values: CDR1 SGHRS, CDR2 YFSETQ. V gave up 1 base and J gave up 6 bases, with 8 bases separating them. The CDR3 sequence is CASSLPDGNSPLHF. CDR3 DNA sequence: TGCGCCAGCAGCTTGCCCGACGGTAATTCACCCCTCCACTTT.

The genes are TRBV19 and TRBJ1-2, with D perhaps matching TRBD1 (5 bases). Germline CDR1 LNHDA, CDR2 SQIVND (reference sequence). With 5 bases removed from V and 0 bases from J, the gap between germline ends came to 13 bases. The CDR3 loop spans 15 amino acids. CDR3 region: CASSLPDSSNYGYTF. The CDR3 nucleotides read TGTGCCAGTAGTCTCCCAGACAGTTCTAACTATGGCTACACCTTC. Variable domain in full (rest from reference TRBV19 and TRBJ1-2): DGGITQSPKYLFRKEGQNVTLSCEQNLNHDAMYWYRQDPGQGLRLIYYSQIVNDFQKGDIAEGYSVSREKKESFPLTVTSAQKNPTAFYLCASSLPDSSNYGYTFGSGTRLTVV.

The chain combines TRBV5-6 with TRBJ1-2; D perhaps matches TRBD1 (5 bases). Deletions cut 0 bases from V and 6 bases from J, with 9 bases between. The CDR3 consists of 13 residues. The germline V gene has CDR1 SGHDT and CDR2 YYEEEE. In DNA form, the CDR3 reads TGTGCCAGCAGCTTGGTGGGGGAACATGGCTACACCTTC. This gives the protein CASSLVGEHGYTF.

CDR3: CASSSVHGTGIQETQYF. CDR3 bases: TGTGCCAGCAGCTCGGTACACGGGACAGGGATTCAAGAGACCCAGTACTTC. This chain joins TRBV11-3 and TRBJ2-5; 9 bases fit TRBD1. Unmatched junction bases numbered 11, after V lost 4 bases and J lost 2 bases. Germline V gene lookup returns CDR1 SGHNT and CDR2 YENEEA. The length of the CDR3 is 17 residues.

This clone was found once. The V and J genes are TRBV4-3 and TRBJ2-2; 14 nucleotides match TRBD2. Germline CDR1 is LGHNA and CDR2 is YSLEER. The V segment lost 4 bases and the J segment 2 bases; nucleotides outside the gene matches: 6. This CDR3 region has 18 residues. The CDR3 coding sequence is TGCGCCAGCAGCCCAGAGGGACTAGCGGGGGCCAACACCGGGGAGCTGTTTTTT. Translation: CASSPEGLAGANTGELFF.